One and the same sample provided the 15 T cell receptor beta chains below, sequenced in a study of T cells in Graves' hyperthyroidism and ophthalmopathy. TCR beta CDR3 regions were amplified from RNA. First-round RT-PCR targeting the TCR CDR3 was performed with the HTBI primer set. Using its own MiXCR run on the multiplex PCR reads, TCRdb lists one record per CDR3 protein. The repertoire holds around 250,000 distinct CDR3 sequences, with roughly 17% as singletons. The sample consisted of blood. The receptors stem from a young woman with Graves' ophthalmopathy.

This clonotype has a count of ten or more. The V gene is TRBV7-3, the J gene TRBJ2-2, with D possibly TRBD2 on 6 matching bases. Germline V CDR1 and CDR2: SGHTA, FQGTGA. The V end lost 2 bases, the J end lost 6 bases, and 28 bases lay between the germline ends. The CDR3 loop spans 20 amino acids. CDR3 bases: TGTGCCAGCAGCTTACCCGGAGGGAAGAGCGGCGACCCATGGCCCGGGGAGCTGTTTTTT. Residues: CASSLPGGKSGDPWPGELFF. The full variable domain, with the rest looked up from reference TRBV7-3 and TRBJ2-2, is GAGVSQTPSNKVTEKGKYVELRCDPISGHTALYWYRQSLGQGPEFLIYFQGTGAADDSGLPNDRFFAVRPEGSVSTLKIQRTERGDSAVYLCASSLPGGKSGDPWPGELFFGEGSRLTVL.

In this sample, this clonotype turned up a few times. The rearrangement uses TRBV18 and TRBJ2-2, with 10 bases matching TRBD1. Germline V gene lookup returns CDR1 KGHSH and CDR2 LQKENI. V shed 4 bases, J shed 3 bases, and the junction held 5 bases outside the gene matches. The CDR3 consists of 16 residues. Written as DNA, the CDR3 is TGTGCCAGCTCACTACCCGGGACAGGGGACACCGGGGAGCTGTTTTTT. This encodes CASSLPGTGDTGELFF.

This clonotype was seen many times. The chain has TRBV28 and TRBJ1-5; the D gene is possibly TRBD1 (5 bases). The CDR3 loop spans 17 amino acids. The V and J ends lost 3 bases and 0 bases respectively, with 15 bases between them. Germline CDR1 is MDHEN and CDR2 is SYDVKM. CDR3 DNA: TGTGCCAGCAGTTTCCGGGGGATGGAGTATAGCAATCAGCCCCAGCATTTT. This codes for CASSFRGMEYSNQPQHF.

At least ten counts were recorded for this clonotype. The chain has TRBV3-1 and TRBJ2-3, with 8 bases aligning to TRBD2. CDR1 and CDR2 from the germline V gene are LGHDT and YNNKEL (reference sequence). Unmatched junction bases numbered 9, after V lost 4 bases and J lost 0 bases. The CDR3 loop spans 17 amino acids. CDR3 region: CASSPPLAGLSTDTQYF. CDR3 nucleotide sequence: TGTGCCAGCAGCCCTCCATTAGCGGGGCTAAGCACAGATACGCAGTATTTT.

This chain links TRBV20-1 with TRBJ1-2; TRBD1 is a possible D gene (5 bases). Trimming pared 6 bases from V and 2 bases from J, leaving 16 bases between. This CDR3 region has 14 residues. The germline V gene has CDR1 DFQATT and CDR2 SNEGSKA (reference sequence). CDR3 region: CSARPGLWNYGYTF. DNA of the CDR3: TGCAGTGCCCGGCCGGGGCTCTGGAACTATGGCTACACCTTC.

This clonotype has at least ten counts. J is TRBJ2-7 and V is TRBV12-3 or TRBV12-4, with no clear D. The V gene lost 2 bases and the J gene lost 4 bases, with 9 bases spanning the gap. The CDR3 is 13 amino acids. The CDR3 loop reads CASSLHGYYEQYF. CDR3 DNA sequence: TGTGCCAGCAGTTTACACGGCTATTACGAGCAGTACTTC.

This clonotype has more than one count but fewer than ten. This chain uses TRBV6-5 with TRBJ2-1; 8 positions agree with TRBD2. V lost 0 bases, J lost 7 bases, and 8 bases stayed unmatched. The CDR3 has 16 amino acids. CDR1 is MNHEY and CDR2 is SVGAGI in the germline V gene. The CDR3 loop is CASSYSGAGVFNEQFF. The CDR3 coding sequence is TGTGCCAGCAGTTACTCCGGAGCGGGGGTGTTTAATGAGCAGTTCTTC.

This clonotype was counted at least ten times. The chain recombines TRBV7-9 with TRBJ1-2; 9 nucleotides match TRBD1. This CDR3 spans 14 amino acids. V dropped 3 bases and J dropped 6; count of bases not matched to a gene: 5. Looked up from germline, CDR1 is SEHNR and CDR2 is FQNEAQ (reference sequence). CDR3 protein: CASSLGQGGNGYTF. CDR3 nucleotides: TGTGCCAGCAGCTTGGGACAGGGAGGGAATGGCTACACCTTC.

This clonotype was found many times. The rearrangement uses TRBV7-3 and TRBJ2-2, with 7 bases matching TRBD1. The CDR3 runs 15 residues. CDR1 and CDR2 from the germline V gene are SGHTA and FQGTGA. The V segment lost 4 bases and the J segment 0 bases; nucleotides outside the gene matches: 2. CDR3: CASSSQGSNTGELFF. The CDR3, as DNA: TGTGCCAGCAGCTCACAGGGGTCGAACACCGGGGAGCTGTTTTTT.

Concerning this clonotype itself: A much larger clone differs by one base, so this may be a read error. The DNA for the CDR3 is TGTGCCAGCAGCAAGAGAGACACATCTAACTATGACTACACCTTC. It is translated as CASSKRDTSNYDYTF. The chain recombines TRBV6-1 with TRBJ1-2; no clear D gene. The CDR3 loop spans 15 amino acids. Germline values: CDR1 MNHNS, CDR2 SASEGT.

This clonotype has a handful of counts. The genes are TRBV5-1 and TRBJ2-5; D possibly matches TRBD1 or TRBD2 (5 bases each). There are 15 residues in the CDR3. V was trimmed by 1 base and J by 1 base, leaving 11 bases between them. Per the germline V gene, CDR1 is SGHRS and CDR2 is YFSETQ. CDR3 sequence: CASSLIGTRQETQYF. The CDR3 region has the DNA TGCGCCAGCAGCTTGATAGGGACCCGCCAAGAGACCCAGTACTTC.

This clonotype was seen at least ten times. This CDR3 is CASSLPGIEQFF. The CDR3 coding sequence is TGTGCCAGCAGTTTACCGGGGATAGAGCAGTTCTTC. The gene calls are TRBV12-3 or TRBV12-4 and TRBJ2-1; D possibly corresponds to TRBD2 (5 bases). V lost 2 bases and J lost 10, with 9 bases in between. This CDR3 is built from 12 residues.

The V and J genes are TRBV15 and TRBJ2-5; 9 bases line up with TRBD1. Trimming removed 3 bases from V and 5 bases from J; junction bases left unmatched: 10. The CDR3 sequence is 16 residues long. Germline V gene sequence: CDR1 LNHNV, CDR2 YYDKDF (reference sequence). This CDR3 reads CATSRGIQGAGETQYF. The CDR3 DNA reads TGTGCCACCAGCAGGGGAATACAGGGGGCTGGGGAGACCCAGTACTTC.

This clonotype appeared many times. V is TRBV4-2 and J is TRBJ1-1; the D is unclear. Trimming took off 0 bases at V and 8 bases at J, with 7 bases between the two ends. The CDR3 extends over 12 amino acids. CDR1 and CDR2 from the germline V gene are LGHNA and YNFKEQ. CDR3 loop: CASSQDDGEAFF. The CDR3 DNA reads TGTGCCAGCAGCCAAGATGACGGGGAAGCTTTCTTT.

This clonotype appeared many times. The chain couples TRBV12-3 or TRBV12-4 to TRBJ2-1; 12 bases are shared with TRBD2. CDR3 length: 16 residues. The V segment lost 3 bases and the J segment 7 bases; nucleotides outside the gene matches: 7. DNA for the CDR3: TGTGCCAGCAGTTTGAGGACTAGCGGGACGGTGAATGAGCAGTTCTTC. Encoded protein: CASSLRTSGTVNEQFF.